The T cell receptor (beta chain) under discussion was sequenced for a study of regulatory T cells in long-lasting Graves disease (dated by TCRdb to the early 2020s). Regarding the research as a whole: Persistent Graves' disease was defined as persistently positive TSH receptor autoantibodies together with antithyroid drug treatment for over 5 years. Patients with persistent Graves' disease were compared with patients with newly diagnosed Graves' disease using TCR sequencing and RNA sequencing of peripheral blood. The study took place in China and was registered as a clinical trial. A total of roughly 33 samples underwent TCR sequencing: about 13 from persistent and roughly 20 from newly diagnosed Graves' disease patients. In the clinical cohort, patients with persistent Graves' disease had used antithyroid drugs for an average of roughly ten years.

What the research found in general, with its limitations: Preferential use of TRBV28, TRBJ1-2 and TRBJ2-5 was observed in persistent disease, whereas TRBV20-1 and TRBJ2-1 were favored in newly diagnosed disease. Because the primary lesion, thyroid tissue, could not be accessed, the study looked at peripheral blood alone. Persistent Graves' disease patients showed lower TCR Shannon entropy and fewer highly expanded clones than newly diagnosed patients, suggesting clonal expansion. The small sample size was acknowledged by the authors as a limitation that may reduce accuracy. A larger number of public clonotypes was shared among persistent patients (more than 2,500) than among newly diagnosed patients (around 970). Sequencing and analysis were limited to the TCR beta chain.

This specimen's time point label, per the study, means: persistent/refractory GD, antithyroid drugs over 5 years with positive TRAb. RNA was extracted from PBMCs in TRIzol for both TCR sequencing and RNA sequencing. Graves' disease was diagnosed according to American Thyroid Association guidelines. Recruitment of patients was carried out at an endocrinology department in Xi'an, China. Each patient gave 7 to 9.5 milliliters of peripheral blood, collected in an EDTA anticoagulant tube. Ficoll Paque Plus density gradient separation was used to isolate PBMCs, and no additional T cell sorting was done. An Agilent 2100 Bioanalyzer and agarose gel were used to check RNA quality, and a NanoDrop 2000 was used to measure RNA concentration. Library construction relied on multiplex PCR. The instrument given in TCRdb is Illumina HiSeq 4000. CDR3 regions were amplified by Arm-PCR with iRepertoire HTBI primers to construct TCR beta libraries. PCR products were gel purified before sequencing. In the paper's pipeline: Gene usage analysis of CDR3 amino acid clonotypes used the 60 to 80 TRBV and around 14 TRBJ segments found across samples. Filtered high-quality paired reads were merged into contigs using COPE and FqMerger. BLAST was used to align contigs to IMGT TRBV, TRBD and TRBJ reference genes, with CDR3 defined following IMGT. Clonotypes above 0.1% frequency were classified as highly expanded clones. Shannon entropy served as the measure of repertoire diversity, while the Gini coefficient captured V-J evenness. A clonotype found in more than one individual was treated as public. TCRdb reprocessing: public reads trimmed at Q25 with fastp, clones called with MiXCR, in-frame beta chains kept. CDR3 protein sequences are deduplicated, and each keeps its most common genes and DNA. TCRdb's processing, not the authors', yielded these V and J calls. Within this sample are more than 350,000 distinct CDR3 sequences, with roughly 23% of them counted one time only. The biggest ten clones account for roughly an eighth of the sample.

This clonotype was recorded at least ten times. Its cognate antigen has yet to be identified. It has no much larger one-base neighbor in the sample; base qualities were not kept. Via the germline V gene (reference sequence), CDR1 is LNHNV and CDR2 YYDKDF. Deletion took 0 bases off V and 5 bases off J, with a span of 13 bases between the germline ends. The CDR3 starts with the cysteine, ends with the phenylalanine, and has 15 residues. Only the CDR3 DNA stays, 45 bases, in frame from base 1. The source of this sequence is a female donor with Graves disease. The rearranged segments are TRBV15 and TRBJ1-2; TRBD1 is a weak D gene call, 6 bases matching. Sample: peripheral blood mononuclear cells (PBMCs), taken when the disease was refractory, from a patient treated with antithyroid drugs. The CDR3: CATSRDHREGYGYTF. Here is the DNA: TGTGCCACCAGCAGAGATCACAGGGAGGGGTATGGCTACACCTTC.